The clone carrying this TCR beta chain came up many times. Its antigen is undetermined. This sample is drawn from a study of read filtering for tumor transcriptome and immune sequencing. Germline V lookup: CDR1 SGHAT, CDR2 FQNNGV. CDR3 length: 16 residues. The V end was cut by 4 bases, the J end by 8 bases, with 18 bases between. Whole-study results and caveats: In IR-seq, single-read clonotypes were about 81.9% of clonotypes but around 3.5% of reads.

The library was built from approximately 400 ng RNA with molecular barcoded adaptors for alpha/delta and beta/gamma chains. Each CDR3 protein is one row after TCRdb ran MiXCR on the reads. Of 62,000 or so distinct CDR3 sequences in the sample, 11% to 15% were seen once. Sequences were obtained from a population of CD138-negative cells sorted from bone marrow. This rearrangement joins TRBV11-2 to TRBJ1-6; no clear D. The sequence derives from a donor aged 40 or over with multiple myeloma. CDR3 bases: TGTGCCAGCAGCTCAAGCCCCGGGCGCGGGGATTCACCCCTCCACTTT. This encodes CASSSSPGRGDSPLHF.